The 21 T cell receptor beta chains reported below all come from one sample, sequenced in a study of cytomegalovirus exposure and HLA in healthy donors. This PCR relied on a set of 60 Vbeta primers and 13 Jbeta primers. Sequenced by immunoSEQ multiplex PCR; TCRdb stores in-frame clones only, minus some. The sample yields some 180,000 clones, about 13% seen once. The sample comprised PBMCs. The receptors were sampled from a man in his fifties or sixties in good health and CMV-seropositive.

V and J are TRBV5-6 and TRBJ1-5; 9 bases agree with TRBD1. The CDR3 contains 16 residues. Germline V gene lookup returns CDR1 SGHDT and CDR2 YYEEEE. The V segment lost 1 base and the J segment 6 bases; nucleotides outside the gene matches: 8. This CDR3 is CASSLKDRGLGQPQHF. As DNA, the CDR3 is TGTGCCAGCAGCTTGAAGGACAGGGGACTCGGTCAGCCCCAGCATTTT.

This clone has only a few counts. J is TRBJ2-7 and V is TRBV14, with D unclear. With 3 bases removed from V and 7 bases from J, the gap between germline ends came to 7 bases. Germline-derived CDR1 and CDR2 are SGHDN and FVKESK. There are 11 residues in the CDR3. The CDR3 is CASSHGGEQYV. The CDR3 DNA reads TGTGCCAGCAGCCACGGCGGTGAGCAGTACGTC.

This clone was detected only a few times. V and J are TRBV7-2 and TRBJ2-7, with TRBD2 matching over 10 bases. The J segment lost 5 bases and the V segment lost 4 bases, leaving 2 bases of the junction unmatched. From germline, CDR1 is SGHTA and CDR2 FQGNSA. This CDR3 spans 13 amino acids. CDR3 loop: CASSSSGGNEQYV. The CDR3 DNA reads as TGTGCCAGCAGCTCTAGCGGGGGCAACGAGCAGTACGTC.

A few counts support this clone. The J gene is TRBJ1-2, the V gene TRBV7-9; D call uncertain. Trimming removed 5 bases at V and 7 bases at J, with 11 bases between. CDR3 length: 12 residues. Germline V CDR1 and CDR2: SEHNR, FQNEAQ (reference sequence). The DNA for the CDR3 is TGTGCCAGCAGCGCTCGCCTAGTTGGCTACACCTTC. Translated, it gives CASSARLVGYTF.

This chain uses TRBV6-5 with TRBJ2-1; a possible D gene is TRBD2 (5 bases). The CDR3 extends over 12 amino acids. CDR1 is MNHEY, CDR2 SVGAGI, per germline. V was pared by 6 bases and J by 7 bases, with 10 bases between. The DNA of the CDR3 is TGTGCCAGCAGCAGGACGGGAAATGAGCAGTTCTTC. Residues: CASSRTGNEQFF.

This clone was counted only a few times. The chain couples TRBV14 to TRBJ1-1, with D possibly matching TRBD1 (6 bases). Germline CDR1 reads SGHDN; CDR2 reads FVKESK. V was trimmed by 5 bases and J by 2 bases, leaving 9 bases between them. This CDR3 spans 13 amino acids. The CDR3 loop reads CASSIQGNTEAFF. The DNA of the CDR3 is TGTGCCAGCAGCATACAGGGAAACACTGAAGCTTTCTTT.

The chain links TRBV9 to TRBJ2-5; no clear D. Per germline, CDR1 SGDLS and CDR2 YYNGEE. This CDR3 contains 14 residues. Deletions cut 0 bases from V and 3 bases from J, with 9 bases between. CDR3 amino acids: CASSVAPLEETQYF. The CDR3 DNA follows: TGTGCCAGCAGCGTAGCTCCCCTAGAAGAGACCCAGTACTTC.

This clone occurred a few times. The chain links TRBV6-5 to TRBJ1-5, with TRBD1 matching 7 bases. V dropped 4 bases and J dropped 6; count of bases not matched to a gene: 3. CDR3 size: 13 residues. Germline CDR1 reads MNHEY; CDR2 reads SVGAGI. The CDR3 here is CASSSGGGQPQHF. In DNA, the CDR3 is TGTGCCAGCAGTTCAGGGGGTGGTCAGCCCCAGCATTTT.

The chain joins TRBV25-1 to TRBJ2-4; the match to TRBD2 covers 7 bases. J lost 9 bases, V lost 10 bases, and 6 bases had no gene match. This CDR3 is built from 11 residues. CDR1 and CDR2 (germline): MGHDK, SYGVNS. CDR3 region: CATTWEGIQYF. The CDR3 region has the DNA TGTGCCACTACGTGGGAGGGCATTCAGTACTTC.

Only a few counts were recorded for this clone. The chain joins TRBV6-5 to TRBJ1-2; 10 bases fit TRBD1. Germline V gene lookup returns CDR1 MNHEY and CDR2 SVGAGI. The CDR3 is made up of 15 amino acids. V trimming: 5 bases; J trimming: 8 bases; junction bases outside the gene matches: 11. The CDR3 DNA sequence: TGTGCCAGCAGTGGGACAGGGGCGCGGGATCGCGGCTACACCTTC. Its protein product is CASSGTGARDRGYTF.

The V call is TRBV5-4, the J call TRBJ1-4; D is unclear. CDR3 length equals 16 residues. Trimming removed 4 bases at V and 0 bases at J, with 13 bases between. Germline loops: CDR1 SGHNT, CDR2 YYREEE (reference sequence). The CDR3 region is CASSPSRGATNEKLFF. The CDR3 nucleotides read TGTGCCAGCAGCCCCTCACGAGGCGCAACTAATGAAAAACTGTTTTTT.

This clone was detected only a few times. The V gene is TRBV6-1, the J gene TRBJ1-1; tentatively, D is TRBD1 (6 bases). The CDR3 extends over 14 amino acids. V gave up 2 bases and J gave up 4 bases, with 11 bases separating them. The germline V gene encodes CDR1 MNHNS and CDR2 SASEGT. The DNA for the CDR3 is TGTGCCAGCAGTGAACAGGGGCCCGGCACTGAAGCTTTCTTT. Its translation is CASSEQGPGTEAFF.

Only a few counts were recorded for this clone. The gene calls are TRBV4-3 and TRBJ1-2; the D gene is possibly TRBD1 (5 bases). Trimming stripped 0 bases from V and 4 bases from J, with 12 bases between. Germline CDR1 reads LGHNA; CDR2 reads YSLEER. This CDR3 region has 15 residues. CDR3 amino acids: CASSQEGSGFYGYTF. CDR3 DNA sequence: TGCGCCAGCAGCCAAGAAGGTTCAGGGTTCTATGGCTACACCTTC.

The chain has TRBV2 and TRBJ1-5, with D perhaps TRBD1 (5 bases). CDR1 and CDR2 from the germline V gene are SNHLY and FYNNEI. This CDR3 region has 20 residues. V lost 6 bases and J 1 base, leaving 28 bases between the germline ends. The CDR3, as DNA: TGTGCCAGCAGCCGTCCTGCCGGGACTTTTGTGGTGGGGAGCAATCAGCCCCAGCATTTT. Its protein product is CASSRPAGTFVVGSNQPQHF.

V and J are TRBV7-6 and TRBJ2-5; D might be TRBD2 (7 bases). Germline V gives CDR1 SGHVS, CDR2 FNYEAQ. The CDR3 length is 13 residues. Trimming took off 10 bases at V and 5 bases at J, with 17 bases between the two ends. CDR3: CAINPGGRETQYF. CDR3 nucleotide sequence: TGTGCCATCAATCCGGGGGGCCGGGAGACCCAGTACTTC.

The chain joins TRBV7-2 to TRBJ1-4, with TRBD1 identical over 10 bases. The CDR3 consists of 14 residues. The junction had 8 bases not matched to a gene; V was cut back by 8 bases and J by 8 bases. CDR1 is SGHTA, CDR2 FQGNSA, per germline. The CDR3 region is CASARDRGPEKLFF. CDR3 DNA sequence: TGTGCCAGCGCGCGGGACAGGGGACCAGAAAAACTGTTTTTT.

The V and J genes are TRBV4-1 and TRBJ1-3; D remains ambiguous. V was shortened by 0 bases and J by 1 base, with 7 bases between the two germline ends. CDR1 MGHRA and CDR2 YSYEKL come from the germline V gene. The CDR3 is 15 residues long. DNA of the CDR3: TGCGCCAGCAGCCAAGATCTGGCTTCTGGAAACACCATATATTTT. Protein product: CASSQDLASGNTIYF.

The chain has TRBV28 and TRBJ1-1; 10 bases are a match to TRBD1. CDR1 is MDHEN, CDR2 SYDVKM, per germline. The CDR3 is 14 residues long. Trimming took 6 bases from V and 6 from J; bases not matched to a gene: 7. CDR3 sequence: CASSPRQGASEAFF. The CDR3 nucleotides are TGTGCCAGCAGCCCTCGACAGGGGGCCTCTGAAGCTTTCTTT. Drawing the rest from reference TRBV28 and TRBJ1-1, the complete variable domain is DVKVTQSSRYLVKRTGEKVFLECVQDMDHENMFWYRQDPGLGLRLIYFSYDVKMKEKGDIPEGYSVSREKKERFSLILESASTNQTSMYLCASSPRQGASEAFFGQGTRLTVV.

The chain combines TRBV18 with TRBJ2-5; D is unclear. The CDR3 has 13 amino acids. V gave up 2 bases and J gave up 5 bases, with 9 bases separating them. CDR1 KGHSH and CDR2 LQKENI come from the germline V gene. The CDR3 DNA reads TGTGCCAGCTCACCAGGCCCTCAGGAGACCCAGTACTTC. Residues: CASSPGPQETQYF. The full variable domain, its missing parts supplied by reference TRBV18 and TRBJ2-5, is NAGVMQNPRHLVRRRGQEARLRCSPMKGHSHVYWYRQLPEEGLKFMVYLQKENIIDESGMPKERFSAEFPKEGPSILRIQQVVRGDSAAYFCASSPGPQETQYFGPGTRLLVL.

This CDR3 is CASSYGQGLNEQFF. DNA of the CDR3: TGTGCCAGCAGTTACGGGCAGGGTTTGAATGAGCAGTTCTTC. The chain recombines TRBV6-6 with TRBJ2-1, with D tentatively TRBD1 (5 bases). This CDR3 comprises 14 residues. Looked up from germline, CDR1 is MNHNY and CDR2 is SVGAGI (reference sequence). Trimming stripped 2 bases from V and 7 bases from J, with 12 bases between.

This chain uses TRBV7-2 with TRBJ2-3, with 7 bases aligning to TRBD1. The CDR3 is made up of 12 amino acids. V lost 5 bases to trimming and J lost 5 bases; unmatched junction nucleotides: 1. The V gene's germline CDR1 is SGHTA and CDR2 FQGNSA. The CDR3 DNA reads TGTGCCAGCAGCCCAGGGGGAGATACGCAGTATTTT. Amino acid sequence: CASSPGGDTQYF.